The 10 T cell receptor beta chains given below trace back to one sample, sequenced in a study of cytomegalovirus exposure and HLA in healthy donors. Researchers ran the PCR with 60 Vbeta and 13 Jbeta primers. Here immunoSEQ multiplex PCR was the method, and the copy in TCRdb shows in-frame clones only, minus some. The repertoire holds 82,000 or so clones, with about a tenth as singletons. Sequenced sample: PBMCs. These receptors all come from a man between 60 and 70 years old in good health and CMV-seropositive.

A few counts support this clone. The chain employs TRBV19 and TRBJ1-5; tentative D call: TRBD1 (5 bases). V dropped 5 bases and J dropped 4 bases, with 15 bases sitting between them. The CDR3 has 15 residues. CDR1 is LNHDA, CDR2 SQIVND, per germline (reference sequence). The CDR3 spells CASSARDSGNQPQHF. CDR3 bases: TGTGCCAGTAGTGCCCGGGACTCAGGAAATCAGCCCCAGCATTTT.

This clone was observed a handful of times. The chain combines TRBV30 with TRBJ2-3; D is possibly TRBD1 (5 bases). V was cut by 4 bases and J by 4 bases, with 12 bases left in between. Germline V lookup: CDR1 GTSNPN, CDR2 SVGIG (reference sequence). The CDR3 has 13 residues. The CDR3 loop is CAWTKQGPDTQYF. CDR3 in DNA: TGTGCCTGGACAAAGCAGGGCCCAGATACGCAGTATTTT. Full variable domain (rest looked up from reference TRBV30 and TRBJ2-3): SQTIHQWPATLVQPVGSPLSLECTVEGTSNPNLYWYRQAAGRGLQLLFYSVGIGQISSEVPQNLSASRPQDRQFILSSKKLLLSDSGFYLCAWTKQGPDTQYFGPGTRLTVL.

Here the CDR3 reads CASSRTGRGNEQFF. CDR3 sequence (DNA): TGTGCCAGCAGTAGGACAGGGCGGGGCAATGAGCAGTTCTTC. The chain recombines TRBV6-5 with TRBJ2-1, with 8 bases lining up with TRBD1. Trimming removed 5 bases from V and 6 bases from J; junction bases left unmatched: 6. The CDR3 covers 14 residues. The germline V gene encodes CDR1 MNHEY and CDR2 SVGAGI.

The V and J genes are TRBV6-5 and TRBJ2-5; 13 bases align to TRBD2. The CDR3 sequence is 16 residues long. Trimming at V came to 4 bases and at J to 4 bases, leaving 6 bases not matched to a gene. Germline assignment: CDR1 MNHEY and CDR2 SVGAGI. The CDR3 nucleotides are TGTGCCAGCAGTTCGACTAGCGGGGGGCCGGGAGAGACCCAGTACTTC. This gives the protein CASSSTSGGPGETQYF.

The chain recombines TRBV28 with TRBJ2-7, with 8 positions matching TRBD2. Germline V CDR1 and CDR2: MDHEN, SYDVKM. The CDR3 has 14 residues. Trimming cost V 5 bases and J 3 bases; bases outside gene matches: 6. This CDR3 is CASSEGLDYYEQYF. As DNA, the CDR3 is TGTGCCAGCAGTGAGGGACTAGATTACTACGAGCAGTACTTC.

This chain uses TRBV6-1 with TRBJ2-1, with a tentative D call TRBD2 (6 bases). The CDR3 is 13 amino acids. CDR1 is MNHNS and CDR2 is SASEGT in the germline V gene. Trimming cost V 1 base and J 12 bases, with 13 bases left between them. The CDR3 is CASSEVSLEGQFF. Here the CDR3 DNA reads TGTGCCAGCAGTGAAGTAAGCCTGGAGGGGCAGTTCTTC.

The genes are TRBV27 and TRBJ2-5, with a weak D call TRBD1 (5 bases). The V end was cut by 3 bases, the J end by 5 bases, with 16 bases between. This CDR3 has 15 residues. Germline lookup yields CDR1 MNHEY and CDR2 SMNVEV (reference sequence). DNA for the CDR3: TGTGCCAGCAGTTTTACCCTTGGGGCTCAGGAGACCCAGTACTTC. It specifies CASSFTLGAQETQYF.

In its sample, this clone was seen a few times. The chain combines TRBV19 with TRBJ2-1; 12 bases match TRBD2. Trimming took 4 bases from V and 8 from J; bases not matched to a gene: 6. The V gene's germline CDR1 is LNHDA and CDR2 SQIVND (reference sequence). CDR3 length equals 15 residues. The CDR3 region is CASSTLAGGPDEQFF. DNA for the CDR3: TGTGCCAGTAGTACCCTAGCGGGAGGGCCCGATGAGCAGTTCTTC.

The rearrangement joins TRBV19 to TRBJ1-3; D is unclear. Deletions cut 10 bases from V and 4 bases from J, with 11 bases between. This CDR3 has 12 amino acids. Germline assignment: CDR1 LNHDA and CDR2 SQIVND (reference sequence). CDR3 in amino acids: CATSRAGNTIYF. CDR3 DNA sequence: TGTGCCACCAGTCGTGCCGGAAACACCATATATTTT.

The chain links TRBV28 to TRBJ2-7; 9 bases agree with TRBD1. V was clipped by 8 bases and J by 1 base; unmatched bases: 6. Per the germline V gene, CDR1 is MDHEN and CDR2 is SYDVKM. This CDR3 contains 14 residues. CDR3 bases: TGTGCCAGCTGCTCCGGGACAGGGTCCTACGAGCAGTACGTC. This encodes CASCSGTGSYEQYV.